Here is one TCR beta chain with its context. This clonotype was detected only a few times. Its antigen is still unknown. No much larger clonotype is one base removed from it; base qualities were not supplied. TCR beta CDR3 regions were amplified from RNA transcripts. For the first round of RT-PCR on the TCR CDR3, the HTBI primer set was used together with the Qiagen OneStep RT-PCR kit. A second multiplex PCR round built the libraries, followed by size selection and purification. Paired-end sequencing of the libraries was performed with 100 bp reads on an Illumina HiSeq2000. Turning to the authors' computational methods: Raw data were processed with SOAPnuke, discarding reads with adapters, uncalled bases, mean Phred below 15, or no exact constant-primer or identifier match. COPE v1.2.5 was used to merge the high-quality paired reads, and each unique nucleotide sequence was defined as a clonotype. Clonotypes were aligned to IMGT TRBV, TRBD and TRBJ reference segments using MiTCR v1.1. Analysis was restricted to V-J combinations with a frequency above 0.0001, which covered about 99% of repertoires. The TCS score was defined as the ratio of F50 (clonal expansion) to E x V (chaos), calculated using BLOSUM62-based TCRdist between CDR3 peptides within each V-J. Welch's t-statistics and random forest reduced some 510 V-J features to around 14, which were used in a naive Bayes classifier (R e1071). The public reads were quality trimmed at Q25 with fastp and then assembled into clones with MiXCR by TCRdb, keeping productive beta chains. Every CDR3 protein is listed once, alongside the most common genes and DNA of its rows. These V and J calls originate from TCRdb's pipeline instead of the authors' own analysis. The sample profile shows over 400,000 distinct CDR3 sequences; over 12% of them were found once. About 13% of the sample rests with the top ten.

These data come from a study of T cells in Graves' hyperthyroidism and ophthalmopathy (dated by TCRdb to about 2019). Context from the whole study: Peripheral blood samples were taken at initial diagnosis, before any treatment was given. A discovery cohort of about a hundred patients, about 43 with Graves' ophthalmopathy and about 60 with stable Graves' hyperthyroidism, was used to find distinguishing TCR V-J signatures. Whether ophthalmopathy could be predicted prospectively was tested in an independent validation cohort made up of 18 to 20 hyperthyroidism patients plus 17 patients who later progressed to ophthalmopathy. For training and testing, the 100 or so patients in the discovery cohort were randomly divided in a 7:3 ratio. In more than five Graves' hyperthyroidism patients, the study also compared T-cell repertoires from thyroid tissue with T-cell repertoires from blood. After blood sampling, hyperthyroidism patients were treated with methimazole at a starting dose of 30 mg daily, and ophthalmopathy patients were treated with high-dose intravenous methylprednisolone. According to the paper, TCR Vbeta CDR3 sequencing was carried out on about 140 peripheral blood samples, which came from about 45 ophthalmopathy, around 75 hyperthyroidism and roughly 17 progressor patients. Results the study describes overall, beyond this receptor: In validation, progression to ophthalmopathy was predicted by the model with roughly 69% sensitivity and 72.22% specificity, a median of roughly 6.4 months before onset. Most expanded thyroid clonotypes (frequency above 0.001) were also detected in blood, suggesting blood repertoires may reflect thyroid immune responses. In cross-validation, a model built on a 13 V-J signature told ophthalmopathy apart from stable hyperthyroidism with 85% to 90% sensitivity and 81% to 82% specificity, and in testing the same model reached 80%/75%. No statistical method was used to set the sample size in advance, and investigators knew the group allocation.

Ophthalmopathy patients had moderately to severely active disease, with a Clinical Activity Score of 3 or more, a NOSPECS grade of 4 or more, and a disease duration of less than 3 months. Patients with uncontrolled infections, other autoimmune diseases, pregnancy or lactation were excluded. Diagnoses were established on the basis of clinical symptoms, serum thyroxine and TRAb, thyroid ultrasound, and orbital computed tomography. PBMCs were separated from 10 ml of fresh peripheral blood using Ficoll-Paque density gradient centrifugation. Total RNA was extracted with Trizol reagent, and quality was checked on an Agilent 2100 Bioanalyzer. Source material: blood. This clonotype originated in a man between 18 and 29 years old with Graves' ophthalmopathy.

The CDR3 is CASSGTVSETQYF. In nucleotide form, the sequence is TGTGCCAGCAGTGGAACGGTTTCGGAGACCCAGTACTTC. The sequence joins TRBV25-1 to TRBJ2-5; no confident D gene assignment can be made. V is clipped by 4 bases and J by 5 bases, and the sequence between their germline boundaries is 11 bases long. CDR1 and CDR2, looked up from the germline V gene, are MGHDK and SYGVNS. Inclusive of the bounding cysteine and phenylalanine, the CDR3 is 13 residues long. Just the 39-base CDR3 DNA is kept, in frame starting at base 1.